This TCR beta chain was profiled in a study of a mutant IDH1 vaccine in newly diagnosed glioma. In the study overall: Vaccinations, eight in total, occurred in weeks 1, 3, 5, 7, 11, 15, 19, 23. Once 4-6 weeks had passed after radiotherapy alone, vaccination started, or it started with temozolomide cycles.

The germline V gene has CDR1 SGHVS and CDR2 FQNEAQ. V dropped 4 bases and J dropped 1; count of bases not matched to a gene: 4. This CDR3 is 15 amino acids long. Study findings and constraints: Pseudoprogression appeared independent of alterations in top peripheral clonotypes.

Concerning this clone: What it binds is unknown.

The time point was: week 11, during vaccination. Topical imiquimod was applied with each vaccine dose, which held 300 ug of mutant IDH1 20-mer peptide. Data came from immunoSEQ multiplex PCR; TCRdb stores just in-frame clones and leaves some out. The repertoire holds some 60,000 clones, with approximately 80% as singletons. This clonotype was obtained from a man aged 25 to 45 with glioma. The chain recombines TRBV7-8 with TRBJ2-7, with 10 bases that match TRBD2. Sequenced here: PBMCs, sampled from a glioma patient whose treatment included an IDH1 peptide vaccine. CDR3 in DNA: TGTGCCAGCAGCTCGCTAGCGGGAGTATCCTACGAGCAGTACTTC. Its translation: CASSSLAGVSYEQYF.